The source of this T cell receptor beta chain is a study of molecular identifiers for immune sequencing clone quantification. Study findings and constraints: Over 99% of effector molecules, yet under 1% of naive-cell molecules, were held by clones above 20 RNA copies.

Looked up from germline, CDR1 is MNHEY and CDR2 is SVGAGI. The CDR3 is made up of 15 amino acids. On this clonotype itself: Its antigen is unidentified. Its ends do not fully match the called genes, so a read error is possible.

TCRdb processed the PCR reads anew with MiXCR; each CDR3 protein has one entry. The table includes 400,000 to 600,000 distinct CDR3 sequences, 20% to 25% detected once. Naive CD8 T cells were sorted, and the gate applied was CD8+CD4-CCR7+CD45RA+. The sequence was obtained from a human donor in good health. Some libraries in this study had Jurkat cell RNA spiked in. The material sequenced was naive CD8+ T cells from blood, with Jurkat cell RNA spiked in. The subset: FACS-sorted CD8+CD4-CCR7+CD45RA+ naive T cells. The V gene is TRBV6-5, the J gene TRBJ2-3; D not certain. CDR3 nucleotides: TGTGCCGGCAGTTATTCGAACCCTACATCAGATACGCAGTATTTT. It specifies CAGSYSNPTSDTQYF.